This TCR beta chain came from a study of CD8+ T cells in alopecia areata. At the level of the study: The drug, oral tofacitinib, was given to treated patients at 5 to 10 mg twice daily. Severity scoring for treated patients was based on the percentage of affected scalp area.

Treatment noted: oral pan-JAK inhibitor, 5-10 mg twice daily. The CDR3 is made up of 16 amino acids. Germline V lookup: CDR1 LGHNT, CDR2 FRNRAP. The V and J ends lost 1 base and 3 bases respectively, with 13 bases between them. Extracted RNA was reverse transcribed, and the resulting cDNA served as sequencing template. The protocol was immunoSEQ multiplex PCR, while the TCRdb copy is restricted to in-frame clones and leaves out a portion. Here the sample spans roughly 150,000 clones, around 50% being singletons. The chain recombines TRBV12-5 with TRBJ2-1; D is tentatively TRBD1 or TRBD2 (5 bases each). The sequencing here drew on CD8+ T cells sorted from blood, taken at week 4, from a patient treated with tofacitinib. This sequence originates from a human donor with alopecia areata. CDR3 sequence reads: CASGLAGAGGYNEQFF. The DNA for the CDR3 is TGTGCTAGTGGTTTGGCCGGGGCGGGCGGCTACAATGAGCAGTTCTTC.